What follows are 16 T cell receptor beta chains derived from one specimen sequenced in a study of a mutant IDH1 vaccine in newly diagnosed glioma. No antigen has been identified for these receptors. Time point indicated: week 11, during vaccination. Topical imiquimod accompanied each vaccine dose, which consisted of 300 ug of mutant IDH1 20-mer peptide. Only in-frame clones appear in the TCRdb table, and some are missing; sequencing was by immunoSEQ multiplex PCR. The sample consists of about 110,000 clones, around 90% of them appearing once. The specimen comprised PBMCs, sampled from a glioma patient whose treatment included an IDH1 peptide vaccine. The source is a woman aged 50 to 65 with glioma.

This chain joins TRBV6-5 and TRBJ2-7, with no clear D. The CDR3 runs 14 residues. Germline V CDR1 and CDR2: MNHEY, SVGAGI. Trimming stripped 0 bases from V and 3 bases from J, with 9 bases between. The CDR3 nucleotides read TGTGCCAGCAGTTACTCCCTGGGTGGCTACGAGCAGTACTTC. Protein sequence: CASSYSLGGYEQYF.

The CDR3 protein is CASSQDLSGRYEQYF. Here the CDR3 DNA reads TGTGCCAGCAGCCAAGATCTCAGCGGGAGGTACGAGCAGTACTTC. The V call is TRBV14, the J call TRBJ2-7, with TRBD2 identical over 9 bases. The CDR3 is made up of 15 amino acids. Losses at the gene ends were 0 bases for V and 4 bases for J; bases not matched to a gene: 4. CDR1 SGHDN and CDR2 FVKESK come from the germline V gene.

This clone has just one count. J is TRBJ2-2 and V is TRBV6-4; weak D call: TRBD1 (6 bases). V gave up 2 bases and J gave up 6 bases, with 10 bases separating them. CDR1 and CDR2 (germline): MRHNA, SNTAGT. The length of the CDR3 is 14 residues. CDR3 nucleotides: TGTGCCAGCAGTGACAGACAGGCGTCCGGGGAGCTGTTTTTT. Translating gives CASSDRQASGELFF.

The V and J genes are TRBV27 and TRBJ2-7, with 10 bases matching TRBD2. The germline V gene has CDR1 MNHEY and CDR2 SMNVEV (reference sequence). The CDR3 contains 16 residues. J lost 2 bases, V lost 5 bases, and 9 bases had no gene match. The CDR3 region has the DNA TGTGCCAGCAGTGCCCGGTTACTAGCGGGAACCTACGAGCAGTACTTC. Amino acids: CASSARLLAGTYEQYF.

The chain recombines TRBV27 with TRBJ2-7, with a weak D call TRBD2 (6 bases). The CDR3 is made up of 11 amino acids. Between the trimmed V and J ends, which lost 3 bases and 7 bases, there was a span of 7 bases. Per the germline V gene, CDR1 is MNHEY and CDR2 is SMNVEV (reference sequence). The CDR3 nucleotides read TGTGCCAGCAGTTTTGGGGGGGAGCAGTACTTC. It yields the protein CASSFGGEQYF.

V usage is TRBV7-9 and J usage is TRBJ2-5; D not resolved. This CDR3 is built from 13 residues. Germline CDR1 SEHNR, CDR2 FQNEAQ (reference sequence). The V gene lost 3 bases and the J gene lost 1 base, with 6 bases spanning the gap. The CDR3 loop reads CASSFNTQETQYF. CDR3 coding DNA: TGTGCCAGCAGCTTCAACACCCAAGAGACCCAGTACTTC. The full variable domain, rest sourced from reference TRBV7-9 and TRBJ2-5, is DTGVSQNPRHKITKRGQNVTFRCDPISEHNRLYWYRQTLGQGPEFLTYFQNEAQLEKSRLLSDRFSAERPKGSFSTLEIQRTEQGDSAMYLCASSFNTQETQYFGPGTRLLVL.

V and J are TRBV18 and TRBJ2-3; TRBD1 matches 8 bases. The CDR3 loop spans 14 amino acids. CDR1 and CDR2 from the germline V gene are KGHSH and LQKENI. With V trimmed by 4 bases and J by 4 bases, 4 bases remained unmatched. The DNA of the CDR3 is TGTGCCAGCTCACAGGACAGGGTGGCAGATACGCAGTATTTT. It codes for CASSQDRVADTQYF.

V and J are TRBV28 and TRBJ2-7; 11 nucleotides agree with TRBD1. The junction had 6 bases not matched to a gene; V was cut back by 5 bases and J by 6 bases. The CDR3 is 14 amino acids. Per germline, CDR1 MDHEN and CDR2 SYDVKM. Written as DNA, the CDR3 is TGTGCCAGCAGTCTCTGGGACAGGGGGGCCGAGCAGTACTTC. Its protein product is CASSLWDRGAEQYF.

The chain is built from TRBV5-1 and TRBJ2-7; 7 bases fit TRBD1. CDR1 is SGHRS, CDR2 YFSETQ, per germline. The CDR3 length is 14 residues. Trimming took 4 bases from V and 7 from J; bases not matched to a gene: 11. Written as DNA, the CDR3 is TGCGCCAGCAGCATTGGACAGGATCCGCGGGAGCAGTACTTC. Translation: CASSIGQDPREQYF.

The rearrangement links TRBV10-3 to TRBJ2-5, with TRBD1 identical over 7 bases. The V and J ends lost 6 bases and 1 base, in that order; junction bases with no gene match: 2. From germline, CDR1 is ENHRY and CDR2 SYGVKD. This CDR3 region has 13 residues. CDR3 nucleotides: TGTGCCATCAGCGGGACAGTCCAAGAGACCCAGTACTTC. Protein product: CAISGTVQETQYF.

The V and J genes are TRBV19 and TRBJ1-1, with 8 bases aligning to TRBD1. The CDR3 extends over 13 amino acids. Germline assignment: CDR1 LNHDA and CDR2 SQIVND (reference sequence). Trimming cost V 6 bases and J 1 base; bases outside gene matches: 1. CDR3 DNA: TGTGCCAGTAGGGGACAGGAGAACACTGAAGCTTTCTTT. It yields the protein CASRGQENTEAFF. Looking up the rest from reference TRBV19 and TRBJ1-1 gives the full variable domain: DGGITQSPKYLFRKEGQNVTLSCEQNLNHDAMYWYRQDPGQGLRLIYYSQIVNDFQKGDIAEGYSVSREKKESFPLTVTSAQKNPTAFYLCASRGQENTEAFFGQGTRLTVV.

DNA of the CDR3: TGTGCCAGCAGCGTAGGGCTTAGCGGGAGCGGCGGGGATACGCAGTATTTT. Amino acid sequence: CASSVGLSGSGGDTQYF. The chain carries TRBV9 and TRBJ2-3; the match to TRBD2 covers 9 bases. The junction had 11 bases not matched to a gene; V was cut back by 0 bases and J by 6 bases. The CDR3 has 17 amino acids. In germline, CDR1 is SGDLS, CDR2 YYNGEE.

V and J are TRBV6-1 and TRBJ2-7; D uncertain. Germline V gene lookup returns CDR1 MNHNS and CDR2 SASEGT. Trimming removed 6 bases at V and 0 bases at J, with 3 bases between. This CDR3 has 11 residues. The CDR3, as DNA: TGTGCCAGCAGGGACTCCTACGAGCAGTACTTC. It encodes CASRDSYEQYF.

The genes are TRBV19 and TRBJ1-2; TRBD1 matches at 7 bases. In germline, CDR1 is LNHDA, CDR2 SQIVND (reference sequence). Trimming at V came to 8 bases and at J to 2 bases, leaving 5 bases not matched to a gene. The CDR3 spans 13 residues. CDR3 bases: TGTGCCAGTGCTACAGGGGAAAACTATGGCTACACCTTC. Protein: CASATGENYGYTF.

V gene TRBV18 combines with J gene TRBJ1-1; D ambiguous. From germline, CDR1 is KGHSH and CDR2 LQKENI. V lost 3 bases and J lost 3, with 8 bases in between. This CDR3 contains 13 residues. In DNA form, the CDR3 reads TGTGCCAGCTCACCGAACCGGGACACTGAAGCTTTCTTT. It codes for CASSPNRDTEAFF. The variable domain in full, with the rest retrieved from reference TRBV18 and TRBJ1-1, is NAGVMQNPRHLVRRRGQEARLRCSPMKGHSHVYWYRQLPEEGLKFMVYLQKENIIDESGMPKERFSAEFPKEGPSILRIQQVVRGDSAAYFCASSPNRDTEAFFGQGTRLTVV.

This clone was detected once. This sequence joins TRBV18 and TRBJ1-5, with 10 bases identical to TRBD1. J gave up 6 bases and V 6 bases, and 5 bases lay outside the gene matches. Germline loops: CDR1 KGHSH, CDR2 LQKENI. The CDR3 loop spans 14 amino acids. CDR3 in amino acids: CASSTGTGAQPQHF. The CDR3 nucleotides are TGTGCCAGCTCGACGGGGACAGGGGCTCAGCCCCAGCATTTT.